This T cell receptor beta chain was obtained from a study of blood T cell repertoires in COVID-19. Study as a whole: Both acute and convalescent COVID-19 samples were obtained from the United States, Italy and Spain. PBMCs, B-cell-depleted T cells, or T cells were the source of the cDNA or gDNA that made up the material.

This clone was observed a handful of times. Study processing details: Reference gene primer amplification gave estimated nucleated cell counts. Some clones are missing from TCRdb's copy, which holds only in-frame ones; the method was immunoSEQ multiplex PCR. D and trimming were read from the DNA, whereas the V and J calls and clone size are those reported in that table. This repertoire shows some 16,000 clones, roughly nine tenths found once; its top ten account for around 10%. Trimming pared 2 bases from V and 1 base from J, leaving 14 bases between. There are 16 residues in the CDR3. Germline V CDR1 and CDR2: LGHDT, YNNKEL (reference sequence).

The clonotype was recovered from a man at least 80 years old with acute or convalescent COVID-19. J is TRBJ1-2 and V is TRBV3-1 (or the pseudogene TRBV3-2); weak D call: TRBD1 (6 bases). Sequencing was carried out using peripheral blood. The CDR3 nucleotides read TGTGCCAGCAGCCAAAGATTTAGGGGGTATAACTATGGCTACACCTTC. Translated: CASSQRFRGYNYGYTF.